What follows are 17 T cell receptor beta chains derived from one specimen sequenced in a study of neurological immune-mediated disorders. TCRdb passed the 5' RACE reads through MiXCR, listing each CDR3 protein once. The sample lists tens of thousands of distinct CDR3 sequences, approximately 5.8% occurring once. Sample: CD4+ T cells from blood. The receptors here all came from a woman aged 18-29 years with multiple sclerosis.

This clonotype was seen at least ten times. The chain is built from TRBV5-6 and TRBJ1-2; D call uncertain. V was pared by 0 bases and J by 2 bases, with 11 bases between. The germline gives CDR1 SGHDT, CDR2 YYEEEE. This CDR3 spans 15 amino acids. CDR3 in amino acids: CASSLAVEGNYGYTF. The CDR3 DNA sequence: TGTGCCAGCAGCTTGGCGGTGGAAGGGAACTATGGCTACACCTTC.

In this sample, this clonotype turned up a few times. This chain connects TRBV7-9 to TRBJ1-1; D uncertain. Trimming took 1 base from V and 2 from J, leaving 8 bases between them. The length of the CDR3 is 14 residues. Germline V lookup: CDR1 SEHNR, CDR2 FQNEAQ (reference sequence). CDR3 amino acids: CASSLGGINTEAFF. The CDR3 DNA follows: TGTGCCAGCAGCTTAGGAGGGATTAACACTGAAGCTTTCTTT.

The V gene is TRBV3-1, the J gene TRBJ2-7; 7 positions match TRBD1. The CDR3 covers 13 residues. Losses at the gene ends were 1 base for V and 7 bases for J; bases not matched to a gene: 4. Germline-derived CDR1 and CDR2 are LGHDT and YNNKEL (reference sequence). The CDR3 here is CASSQVTGKEQYF. The CDR3 DNA reads as TGTGCCAGCAGCCAAGTGACAGGGAAAGAGCAGTACTTC.

In its sample, this clonotype was seen many times. The rearrangement joins TRBV21-1 to TRBJ1-2. TRBV21-1 is shown as a pseudogene. This CDR3 has 10 amino acids. CDR3 in DNA: TGTGCCAGCACCCCATATGGCTACACCTTC. It is translated as CASTPYGYTF.

This clonotype has a count of ten or more. V usage is TRBV12-3 or TRBV12-4 and J usage is TRBJ2-1, with 7 bases lining up with TRBD2. The CDR3 covers 11 residues. Trimming took 5 bases from V and 15 from J; bases not matched to a gene: 7. In nucleotides, the CDR3 is TGTGCCAGCAGTACGGCGGGAGACCCGTTCTTC. The encoded protein is CASSTAGDPFF.

The rearrangement joins TRBV11-2 to TRBJ2-2; TRBD1 might be the D (5 bases). CDR3 length: 15 residues. Trimming left V 3 bases short and J 1 base short, with 9 bases between. Germline-derived CDR1 and CDR2 are SGHAT and FQNNGV. For the CDR3, the DNA is TGTGCCAGCAGCTTGAGTCAGGGGAACACCGGGGAGCTGTTTTTT. This sequence encodes CASSLSQGNTGELFF.

This clonotype has ten or more counts. The V gene is TRBV6-1, the J gene TRBJ2-1, with D perhaps matching TRBD2 (5 bases). Trimming cost V 5 bases and J 10 bases, with 12 bases left between them. Germline V CDR1 and CDR2: MNHNS, SASEGT. This CDR3 is built from 12 residues. The CDR3 reads CASSPGLMEQFF. The CDR3 nucleotides are TGTGCCAGCAGTCCCGGACTTATGGAGCAGTTCTTC.

This clonotype was picked up many times. The chain has TRBV4-3 and TRBJ2-1; 10 bases fit TRBD2. CDR1 LGHNA and CDR2 YSLEER come from the germline V gene. After removal of 4 bases from V and 10 bases from J, the junction contained 13 bases not matched to a gene. This CDR3 has 16 amino acids. The DNA for the CDR3 is TGCGCCAGCAGCCCGTTCAGCGGGAGGGCCGGAGAAGAGCAGTTCTTC. Translated: CASSPFSGRAGEEQFF.

This clonotype has a count of ten or more. The chain uses TRBV30 and TRBJ2-3; 9 nucleotides line up with TRBD1. The CDR3 is 16 residues long. Germline CDR1 GTSNPN, CDR2 SVGIG (reference sequence). J gave up 2 bases and V 0 bases, and 6 bases lay outside the gene matches. CDR3 sequence: CAWSVRTGAFTDTQYF. The DNA of the CDR3 is TGTGCCTGGAGTGTACGGACAGGGGCCTTCACAGATACGCAGTATTTT.

This clonotype was observed at least ten times. This chain uses TRBV11-2 with TRBJ2-3; unclear D gene. Germline CDR1 SGHAT, CDR2 FQNNGV. The CDR3 totals 17 residues. V was pared by 5 bases and J by 5 bases, with 23 bases between. The CDR3 nucleotides are TGTGCCAGCAGCGGCGGAGTAGGCCTTGACCCGCGAGATACGCAGTATTTT. Protein sequence: CASSGGVGLDPRDTQYF.

This clonotype was seen many times. The rearrangement joins TRBV20-1 to TRBJ2-1; D call uncertain. V was trimmed by 0 bases and J by 6 bases, leaving 3 bases between them. Germline lookup yields CDR1 DFQATT and CDR2 SNEGSKA (reference sequence). The CDR3 sequence is 11 residues long. The CDR3 nucleotides read TGCAGTGCTAGAGACGCCAATGAGCAGTTCTTC. This translates into CSARDANEQFF.

This clonotype was recorded at least ten times. The chain carries TRBV20-1 and TRBJ1-1, with TRBD1 matching 9 bases. Germline V gives CDR1 DFQATT, CDR2 SNEGSKA (reference sequence). This CDR3 is 16 amino acids long. V was clipped by 5 bases and J by 1 base; unmatched bases: 11. The DNA for the CDR3 is TGCAGTGCTCCCGCTTCGAAGACAGGGGGGAACACTGAAGCTTTCTTT. This gives the protein CSAPASKTGGNTEAFF.

This clonotype was seen ten or more times. The gene calls are TRBV7-8 and TRBJ1-5; D might be TRBD1 (6 bases). Per germline, CDR1 SGHVS and CDR2 FQNEAQ. Trimming took 5 bases from V and 0 from J, leaving 11 bases between them. This CDR3 spans 15 amino acids. This CDR3 reads CASSLDRLSNQPQHF. The CDR3 nucleotides read TGTGCCAGCAGCCTAGACAGGCTTAGCAATCAGCCCCAGCATTTT.

At least ten counts were recorded for this clonotype. The chain employs TRBV2 and TRBJ2-7, with 7 bases that match TRBD1. Germline values: CDR1 SNHLY, CDR2 FYNNEI. This CDR3 has 13 residues. The trim removed 6 bases at V and 3 bases at J, leaving 5 bases unmatched. The CDR3 protein is CASSGDRDYEQYV. The CDR3 coding sequence is TGTGCCAGCAGCGGCGACAGGGACTACGAGCAGTACGTC.

There are many counts of this clonotype. The gene calls are TRBV5-1 and TRBJ2-3; D is uncertain. The V end was cut by 4 bases, the J end by 4 bases, with 10 bases between. Germline V CDR1 and CDR2: SGHRS, YFSETQ. The CDR3 length is 13 residues. Here the CDR3 DNA reads TGCGCCAGCAGCCCCTCGACCCCAGATACGCAGTATTTT. This codes for CASSPSTPDTQYF.

This clonotype was counted ten times or more. The V call is TRBV5-5, the J call TRBJ2-3; D might be TRBD1 or TRBD2, each matching 5 bases. In germline, CDR1 is SGHKS, CDR2 YYEKEE (reference sequence). Trimming stripped 0 bases from V and 5 bases from J, with 16 bases between. The CDR3 extends over 16 amino acids. DNA for the CDR3: TGTGCCAGCAGCTTGGCTAGGAGTGGGGGTCTAGATACGCAGTATTTT. As protein: CASSLARSGGLDTQYF.

This clonotype appeared many times. This chain connects TRBV6-6 to TRBJ2-3, with D perhaps being TRBD1 or TRBD2 (6 bases each). The CDR3 is made up of 15 amino acids. CDR1 MNHNY and CDR2 SVGAGI come from the germline V gene (reference sequence). V was clipped by 6 bases and J by 4 bases, with 17 bases between them. The CDR3 DNA reads as TGTGCCAGCAGCCAGGGACAAGGAGGGGCAGATACGCAGTATTTT. This encodes CASSQGQGGADTQYF.